The 4 T cell receptor beta chains in this list originate from one sample, sequenced in a study of identical twins. TCRdb re-called the 5' RACE reads through MiXCR, storing one row per CDR3 protein. The sample consists of a few hundred thousand distinct CDR3 sequences, roughly 10% of them appearing once. The same sample was also used in a study of yellow fever vaccine responses in identical twins.

Sequenced sample: CD8+ T cells sorted from blood. These TCRs come from a woman between 18 and 29 years old in good health.

A few counts support this clonotype. The genes are TRBV20-1 and TRBJ2-7; D may correspond to TRBD1 or TRBD2 (5 bases each). Germline V gene sequence: CDR1 DFQATT, CDR2 SNEGSKA (reference sequence). The V and J ends lost 1 base and 2 bases respectively, with 12 bases between them. This CDR3 region has 14 residues. CDR3 coding DNA: TGCAGTGCTAGAGGGGACGCAGGTCCCTACGAGCAGTACTTC. Protein: CSARGDAGPYEQYF.

Only a few counts were recorded for this clonotype. This chain connects TRBV27 to TRBJ1-5; possible D gene TRBD1, 5 bases. The CDR3 consists of 15 residues. Deletions cut 2 bases from V and 5 bases from J, with 13 bases between. The germline gives CDR1 MNHEY, CDR2 SMNVEV (reference sequence). The CDR3 nucleotides read TGTGCCAGCAGTTTAGGTGGGGGAACGCATCAGCCCCAGCATTTT. Its translation is CASSLGGGTHQPQHF.

This clonotype was recorded a few times. This sequence joins TRBV20-1 and TRBJ2-1, with TRBD2 matching 8 bases. J gave up 8 bases and V 2 bases, and 8 bases lay outside the gene matches. The length of the CDR3 is 14 residues. Per the germline V gene, CDR1 is DFQATT and CDR2 is SNEGSKA (reference sequence). The CDR3 sequence is CSARFGGAFDEQFF. The CDR3 coding sequence is TGCAGTGCTAGATTCGGGGGGGCGTTCGATGAGCAGTTCTTC.

This rearrangement joins TRBV15 to TRBJ2-3; 7 nucleotides align to TRBD2. CDR3 length: 16 amino acids. Germline lookup yields CDR1 LNHNV and CDR2 YYDKDF (reference sequence). The trim removed 4 bases at V and 0 bases at J, leaving 7 bases unmatched. The CDR3 region has the DNA TGTGCCACCAGCACCGGGGGGAGATCTAGCACAGATACGCAGTATTTT. This gives the protein CATSTGGRSSTDTQYF.